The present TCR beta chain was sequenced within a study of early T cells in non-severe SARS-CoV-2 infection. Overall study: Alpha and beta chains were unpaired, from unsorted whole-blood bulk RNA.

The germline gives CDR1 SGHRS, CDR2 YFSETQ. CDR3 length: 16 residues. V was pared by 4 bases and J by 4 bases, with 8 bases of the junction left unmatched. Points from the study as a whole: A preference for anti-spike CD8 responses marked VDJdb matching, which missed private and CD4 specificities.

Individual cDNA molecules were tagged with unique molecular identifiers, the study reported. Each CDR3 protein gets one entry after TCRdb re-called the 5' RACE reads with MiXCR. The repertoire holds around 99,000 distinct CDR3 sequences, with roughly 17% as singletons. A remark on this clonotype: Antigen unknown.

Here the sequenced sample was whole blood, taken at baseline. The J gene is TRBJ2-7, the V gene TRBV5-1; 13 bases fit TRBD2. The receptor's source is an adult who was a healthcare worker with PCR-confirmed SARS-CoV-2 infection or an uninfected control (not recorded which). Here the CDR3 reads CASSLSRTSGSYEQYF. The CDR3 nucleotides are TGCGCCAGCAGCCTCTCTAGGACTAGCGGGAGTTACGAGCAGTACTTC.